This TCR beta chain emerged from a study of blood T cell repertoires in COVID-19. In the study overall: Specimens from acute and convalescent COVID-19 originated in the United States, Italy and Spain. Sources were T cells, B-cell-depleted T cells, or PBMCs; the material itself was cDNA or gDNA.

Deletions cut 6 bases from V and 0 bases from J, with 16 bases between. Germline loops: CDR1 SGDLS, CDR2 YYNGEE. This CDR3 contains 17 residues. Authors' methods: Reference gene primer amplification yielded estimated nucleated cell counts. The method was immunoSEQ multiplex PCR; TCRdb's version includes in-frame clones alone and lacks a portion of them. The D gene and trimming were derived from the DNA, and the V and J assignments and clone size from that table. The table records about 260,000 clones, 84% of them present only once. The sequence derives from a human donor in a cohort sampled during active COVID-19. The specimen sequenced was peripheral blood. The chain recombines TRBV9 with TRBJ2-6; D is possibly TRBD1 (6 bases). The CDR3: CASTGTTQYSGANVLTF. The CDR3 region has the DNA TGTGCCAGCACCGGGACAACACAATACTCTGGGGCCAACGTCCTGACTTTC.